The subject of this entry is one T cell receptor (beta chain). The data belong to a study of blood T cell repertoires in COVID-19. Study information: Collection of acute and convalescent COVID-19 samples took place in the United States, Italy and Spain. The analysed material was cDNA or gDNA that came from T cells, B-cell-depleted T cells, or PBMCs.

The protocol was immunoSEQ multiplex PCR, while the TCRdb copy is restricted to in-frame clones and leaves out a portion. The sample records 190,000 or so clones, around 90% being singletons. This CDR3 is 15 amino acids long. V shed 5 bases, J shed 3 bases, and the junction held 13 bases outside the gene matches. In germline, CDR1 is SQVTM, CDR2 ANQGSEA. The sequence came from a man aged 35 to 55 with active or convalescent COVID-19. Sequenced: peripheral blood. The chain is built from TRBV29-1 and TRBJ2-7, with 7 bases that match TRBD1. The CDR3 loop reads CSVSSSTTGNYEQYF. For the CDR3, the DNA is TGCAGCGTTTCTTCCTCGACGACAGGGAACTACGAGCAGTACTTC.